This note documents a single T cell receptor beta chain sequence. The authors' processing: Scientists estimated how many nucleated cells there were by amplifying reference gene primers. Some clones are missing from TCRdb's copy, which holds only in-frame ones; the method was immunoSEQ multiplex PCR. For V, J and clone size, that table is used; D and trimming come from the DNA. The sample consists of tens of thousands of clones, over 85% of them appearing once. V lost 2 bases to trimming and J lost 14 bases; unmatched junction nucleotides: 11. The CDR3 is 14 residues long. Germline CDR1 and CDR2: GTSNPN and SVGIG (reference sequence). The sample comes from a study of blood T cell repertoires in COVID-19. The overall study: COVID-19 samples, acute and convalescent, were from the United States, Italy and Spain. Sources were T cells, B-cell-depleted T cells, or PBMCs; the material itself was cDNA or gDNA.

The genes are TRBV30 and TRBJ1-4; 10 nucleotides align to TRBD1. This TCR came from a man between 65 and 85 years old with active or convalescent COVID-19. Sample: peripheral blood. The CDR3 spells CAWSWTGGVKVLFF. The CDR3 nucleotides are TGTGCCTGGAGTTGGACAGGGGGTGTGAAGGTCCTGTTTTTT.